The rows below give T cell receptor beta chains drawn from one sample of a study of T cell clones after liver transplantation. Sequenced by immunoSEQ multiplex PCR; TCRdb stores in-frame clones only, minus some. The sample has about 71,000 clones, about 80% seen once. This sample comprised CD4+ T cells from blood, obtained 12 months after liver transplant. These receptors originate from a human patient who received a liver transplant. The graft donor may have given rise to some T cells. The CDR3 runs from the conserved cysteine through the conserved F or W. D genes are given only for firm matches. Clone size, where shown, is once, few, many, or a class for clones that have expanded.

len: 14
d_gene: -
j_gene: TRBJ2-5
abundance: few
v_gene: TRBV5-1
CDR3nt: TGCGCCAGCAGCTGGGGGAGCGGTTTAGAGACCCAGTACTTC
CDR3aa: CASSWGSGLETQYF

len: 14
d_gene: -
j_gene: TRBJ1-4
abundance: -
v_gene: TRBV28
CDR3nt: TGTGCCGGCAGCACGGGTGCAACTAATGAAAAACTGTTTTTT
CDR3aa: CAGSTGATNEKLFF

len: 14
d_gene: -
j_gene: TRBJ2-7
abundance: -
v_gene: TRBV5-1
CDR3nt: TGCGCCAGCAGCTTGGGGACTCCCTTCTACGAGCAGTACTTC
CDR3aa: CASSLGTPFYEQYF

len: 15
d_gene: TRBD2
j_gene: TRBJ2-3
abundance: -
v_gene: TRBV6-5
CDR3nt: TGTGCCAGCAGTTACGGTCTAGCGGGCACAGATACGCAGTATTTT
CDR3aa: CASSYGLAGTDTQYF

len: 12
d_gene: -
j_gene: TRBJ1-2
abundance: -
v_gene: TRBV2
CDR3nt: TGTGCCAGCATAATAATTGGCTATGGCTACACCTTC
CDR3aa: CASIIIGYGYTF

len: 15
d_gene: -
j_gene: TRBJ1-3
abundance: -
v_gene: TRBV6-5
CDR3nt: TGTGCCAGCAGTTACTCGATGGGGGCTGGAAACACCATATATTTT
CDR3aa: CASSYSMGAGNTIYF

len: 11
d_gene: -
j_gene: TRBJ1-1
abundance: -
v_gene: TRBV9
CDR3nt: TGTGCCAGCAGCGGGGACACTGAAGCTTTCTTT
CDR3aa: CASSGDTEAFF

len: 19
d_gene: -
j_gene: TRBJ2-6
abundance: -
v_gene: TRBV2
CDR3nt: TGTGCCAGCAGTGAAAAGGGGTGGGTAATCCGCTCTGGGGCCAACGTCCTGACTTTC
CDR3aa: CASSEKGWVIRSGANVLTF

len: 16
d_gene: TRBD2
j_gene: TRBJ2-7
abundance: few
v_gene: TRBV4-3
CDR3nt: TGCGCCAGCAGCCAAGATCGACTAGCGGGAGTCTACGAGCAGTACTTC
CDR3aa: CASSQDRLAGVYEQYF

len: 17
d_gene: TRBD1
j_gene: TRBJ2-5
abundance: -
v_gene: TRBV9
CDR3nt: TGTGCCAGCAGCGTAGGAGGCGTCCCAAGGGGGCGGGAGACCCAGTACTTC
CDR3aa: CASSVGGVPRGRETQYF

len: 13
d_gene: -
j_gene: TRBJ1-1
abundance: -
v_gene: TRBV2
CDR3nt: TGTGCCAGCAGTGCGGGCGCGAACACTGAAGCTTTCTTT
CDR3aa: CASSAGANTEAFF

len: 13
d_gene: -
j_gene: TRBJ1-3
abundance: -
v_gene: TRBV29-1
CDR3nt: TGCAGCGTTGTTCGAGGAACTGGAAACACCATATATTTT
CDR3aa: CSVVRGTGNTIYF

len: 19
d_gene: -
j_gene: TRBJ2-3
abundance: -
v_gene: TRBV7-8
CDR3nt: TGTGCCAGCAGCTTATGGCCCCCCAGGACGCGGGGGCACACAGATACGCAGTATTTT
CDR3aa: CASSLWPPRTRGHTDTQYF

len: 15
d_gene: TRBD1
j_gene: TRBJ2-7
abundance: few
v_gene: TRBV10-1
CDR3nt: TGCGCCAGCAGCTCGGGACAGGGCGTCCCCTACGAGCAGTACTTC
CDR3aa: CASSSGQGVPYEQYF

len: 16
d_gene: TRBD1
j_gene: TRBJ1-1
abundance: once
v_gene: TRBV18
CDR3nt: TGTGCCAGCTCACCTCGGACAGGGGACATGAACACTGAAGCTTTCTTT
CDR3aa: CASSPRTGDMNTEAFF

len: 16
d_gene: -
j_gene: TRBJ2-1
abundance: -
v_gene: TRBV10-2
CDR3nt: TGCGCCAGCAGTGAGAGAGCCACGGGGAGTTACAATGAGCAGTTCTTC
CDR3aa: CASSERATGSYNEQFF

len: 18
d_gene: -
j_gene: TRBJ1-3
abundance: -
v_gene: TRBV28
CDR3nt: TGTGCCAGCAGTGACTTGCCCTCGGGACATACGAGGGGAAACACCATATATTTT
CDR3aa: CASSDLPSGHTRGNTIYF

len: 14
d_gene: TRBD2
j_gene: TRBJ2-2
abundance: once
v_gene: TRBV11-3
CDR3nt: TGTGCCAGCAGCCCGGGACTAAACACCGGGGAGCTGTTTTTT
CDR3aa: CASSPGLNTGELFF

len: 14
d_gene: -
j_gene: TRBJ1-5
abundance: -
v_gene: TRBV6-1
CDR3nt: TGTGCCAGCAGTACTGACAGAAGCAATCAGCCCCAGCATTTT
CDR3aa: CASSTDRSNQPQHF

len: 14
d_gene: -
j_gene: TRBJ2-2
abundance: -
v_gene: TRBV18
CDR3nt: TGTGCCAGCTCACCGGCAGCGAACACCGGGGAGCTGTTTTTT
CDR3aa: CASSPAANTGELFF

len: 12
d_gene: -
j_gene: TRBJ1-1
abundance: -
v_gene: TRBV28
CDR3nt: TGTGCCAGCAGTTCACGGAGGACTGAAGCTTTCTTT
CDR3aa: CASSSRRTEAFF

len: 12
d_gene: -
j_gene: TRBJ1-1
abundance: -
v_gene: TRBV4-1
CDR3nt: TGCGCCAGCAGACCTATACAACCTGAAGCTTTCTTT
CDR3aa: CASRPIQPEAFF

len: 13
d_gene: -
j_gene: TRBJ1-1
abundance: -
v_gene: TRBV18
CDR3nt: TGTGCCAGCTCACCGCAGGGAGGCACTGAAGCTTTCTTT
CDR3aa: CASSPQGGTEAFF

len: 17
d_gene: -
j_gene: TRBJ2-7
abundance: once
v_gene: TRBV2
CDR3nt: TGTGCCAGCAGTGAATTTACCGTCGGCGGTAGCTCCTACGAGCAGTACTTC
CDR3aa: CASSEFTVGGSSYEQYF

len: 13
d_gene: -
j_gene: TRBJ1-2
abundance: few
v_gene: TRBV19
CDR3nt: TGTGCCAGTAGTATAGGCCCAGACTATGGCTACACCTTC
CDR3aa: CASSIGPDYGYTF

len: 14
d_gene: -
j_gene: TRBJ1-1
abundance: -
v_gene: TRBV27
CDR3nt: TGTGCCAGCGGCAAGGGAAGCACGAACACTGAAGCTTTCTTT
CDR3aa: CASGKGSTNTEAFF

len: 14
d_gene: -
j_gene: TRBJ1-5
abundance: -
v_gene: TRBV18
CDR3nt: TGTGCCAGCTCCCCCCGTGCGGGGAGGGAGTCCCAGCATTTT
CDR3aa: CASSPRAGRESQHF

len: 18
d_gene: TRBD2
j_gene: TRBJ2-1
abundance: -
v_gene: TRBV7-9
CDR3nt: TGTGCCAGCACCCGGGGACTAGCGGGAGGGAGCTCCTACAATGAGCAGTTCTTC
CDR3aa: CASTRGLAGGSSYNEQFF

len: 14
d_gene: TRBD2
j_gene: TRBJ2-1
abundance: -
v_gene: TRBV14
CDR3nt: TGTGCCAGCAGCCAACTAGCGGACTACAATGAGCAGTTCTTC
CDR3aa: CASSQLADYNEQFF

len: 14
d_gene: -
j_gene: TRBJ1-1
abundance: -
v_gene: TRBV29-1
CDR3nt: TGCAGCGTTGAAGGGCGGGGGGGAAACACTGAAGCTTTCTTT
CDR3aa: CSVEGRGGNTEAFF

len: 13
d_gene: -
j_gene: TRBJ2-1
abundance: -
v_gene: TRBV28
CDR3nt: TGTGCCAGTAATTACGGGTCCTACAATGAGCAGTTCTTC
CDR3aa: CASNYGSYNEQFF

len: 14
d_gene: TRBD2
j_gene: TRBJ2-5
abundance: few
v_gene: TRBV14
CDR3nt: TGTGCCAGCCGCAGTAGCGGGATCCAAGAGACCCAGTACTTC
CDR3aa: CASRSSGIQETQYF

len: 16
d_gene: -
j_gene: TRBJ2-7
abundance: -
v_gene: TRBV28
CDR3nt: TGTGCCAGCAGTGTACGGGGGGCTCAGGGTGGGCGCGAGCAGTACTTC
CDR3aa: CASSVRGAQGGREQYF

len: 13
d_gene: -
j_gene: TRBJ1-2
abundance: few
v_gene: TRBV7-2
CDR3nt: TGTGCCAGCAGCTTATACGGGGACTATGGCTACACCTTC
CDR3aa: CASSLYGDYGYTF

len: 12
d_gene: -
j_gene: TRBJ1-5
abundance: -
v_gene: TRBV6-1
CDR3nt: TGTGCCAGCAGTGCAGGGGTTCAGCCCCAGCATTTT
CDR3aa: CASSAGVQPQHF

len: 12
d_gene: TRBD1
j_gene: TRBJ1-2
abundance: few
v_gene: TRBV2
CDR3nt: TGTGCCACCTCCGGGACAGTATATGGCTACACCTTC
CDR3aa: CATSGTVYGYTF

len: 12
d_gene: -
j_gene: TRBJ1-1
abundance: -
v_gene: TRBV5-1
CDR3nt: TGCGCCAGCAGTCAGGTGAACACTGAAGCTTTCTTT
CDR3aa: CASSQVNTEAFF

len: 14
d_gene: -
j_gene: TRBJ1-2
abundance: -
v_gene: TRBV14
CDR3nt: TGTGCCAGCAGCCAAGGGAAGGGAAACTATGGCTACACCTTC
CDR3aa: CASSQGKGNYGYTF

len: 16
d_gene: -
j_gene: TRBJ2-1
abundance: few
v_gene: TRBV12-5
CDR3nt: TGTGCTAGTGGTTTTTGGTCGGCGGGACTTTACAATGAGCAGTTCTTC
CDR3aa: CASGFWSAGLYNEQFF

len: 14
d_gene: -
j_gene: TRBJ2-7
abundance: -
v_gene: TRBV28
CDR3nt: TGTGCCAGCAGTTTACAGGGAGGAACTGAAAAGCAGTACTTC
CDR3aa: CASSLQGGTEKQYF

len: 15
d_gene: -
j_gene: TRBJ2-6
abundance: -
v_gene: TRBV27
CDR3nt: TGTGCCAGCAGTTTTGTAGTATCTGGGGCCAACGTCCTGACTTTC
CDR3aa: CASSFVVSGANVLTF

len: 10
d_gene: -
j_gene: TRBJ1-1
abundance: -
v_gene: TRBV6-5
CDR3nt: TGTGCCAGTGGGGGTACTGAAGCTTTCTTT
CDR3aa: CASGGTEAFF